The T cell receptor (beta chain) described here comes from a study of prognosis after radiotherapy for stage I lung cancer. The wider study: From early 2018 through January 2019, patients with stage I non-small cell lung cancer were enrolled. In this cohort, no one received concurrent therapy with stereotactic body radiotherapy. After radiotherapy, distant metastases appeared in several patients at a median of about 7 months, and roughly 16 patients showed no significant progression.

CDR3 length: 13 amino acids. Trimming removed 1 base from V and 6 bases from J, with 8 bases in between. The germline CDR1 and CDR2 sequences are SGHDT and YYEEEE. The TCR beta CDR3 region was amplified from genomic DNA, with two rounds of multiplex PCR being used for the amplification. The first round of PCR was done with primers that matched each TRBV and TRBJ gene. TCRdb redid the calling of the multiplex PCR reads with MiXCR, one entry per CDR3 protein. The data show 27,000 or so distinct CDR3 sequences, with around 43% seen just once and roughly a third held by the top ten. Sample collection consisted of approximately 6.5 milliliters of peripheral blood drawn at each of two time points. This clonotype was picked up many times.

The TCR originated in a donor older than 45 with non-small cell lung cancer. Sequencing was performed on PBMCs, taken before or after stereotactic body radiation therapy (not recorded which). V gene TRBV5-6 combines with J gene TRBJ1-5, with D unresolved. CDR3 region: CASSLSGSQPQHF. The DNA of the CDR3 is TGTGCCAGCAGCTTGTCGGGATCTCAGCCCCAGCATTTT.